The 30 T cell receptor beta chains listed next were all sequenced from one sample in a study of T cell clonality in common variable immunodeficiency (dated by TCRdb to 2015 to 2017). Libraries were constructed by the immunoSEQ multiplex PCR assay. Imported from immuneACCESS, the table was reduced by TCRdb to in-frame sequences with V and J called. These copies leave out some clones; in studies compared against another copy, an unresolved V gene accounts for under half, and the cause of the remainder is not known. The sample counts about 37,000 clones, each observed more than once. The ten largest clones take up 0.8% to 1% of the sample. Sequencing was done on a sample of peripheral blood mononuclear cells. The receptor source for this set is a person aged 18 to 69 in good health.

There are many counts of this clone. The sequenced fragment ends 3 residues before the CDR3 boundary, so the rest is inferred from the germline J gene. The V and J genes are TRBV5-1 and TRBJ2-5; 9 bases line up with TRBD2. CDR1 and CDR2 from the germline V gene are SGHRS and YFSETQ. J was trimmed by 1 base and V by 4 bases; bases with no gene match: 2. The CDR3 is 14 amino acids. The sequenced part of the CDR3 DNA is TGCGCCAGCAGCCCGACTAGCGGCCAAGAGACC. Protein sequence: CASSPTSGQET. The complete CDR3 sequence is CASSPTSGQETQYF.

This clone was counted many times. The read ends 3 residues before the CDR3 terminus; that terminus is restored from the germline J gene. The chain uses TRBV7-6 and TRBJ1-2, with D possibly TRBD1 on 5 matching bases. Germline values: CDR1 SGHVS, CDR2 FNYEAQ. This CDR3 has 13 residues. This CDR3 is CASSLAGAGGYTF. The DNA read from the CDR3 is TGTGCCAGCAGCTTAGCAGGGGCGGGGGGC.

Many counts were recorded for this clone. With the read ending 3 residues before the CDR3 end, the germline J gene is used to fill in that end. V and J are TRBV7-9 and TRBJ1-4; D is possibly TRBD1 (5 bases). V lost 1 base, J lost 8 bases, and 14 bases lay in between. The CDR3 loop spans 15 amino acids. Germline V gene lookup returns CDR1 SEHNR and CDR2 FQNEAQ (reference sequence). CDR3 residues: CASSLVSQGGEKLFF. The CDR3 DNA, read in part, is TGTGCCAGCAGCTTAGTATCGCAGGGCGGAGAAAAA. The full variable domain, rest sourced from reference TRBV7-9 and TRBJ1-4, is DTGVSQNPRHKITKRGQNVTFRCDPISEHNRLYWYRQTLGQGPEFLTYFQNEAQLEKSRLLSDRFSAERPKGSFSTLEIQRTEQGDSAMYLCASSLVSQGGEKLFFGSGTQLSVL.

This clone was counted ten times or more. The read ends 3 residues early relative to the CDR3; the germline J gene fills the gap. The chain combines TRBV20-1 with TRBJ1-4; 10 nucleotides match TRBD1. Trimming took 5 bases from V and 6 from J; bases not matched to a gene: 9. Germline values: CDR1 DFQATT, CDR2 SNEGSKA (reference sequence). The CDR3 consists of 15 residues. The CDR3 spells CSADSAGTGDEKLFF. Partial CDR3 DNA: TGCAGTGCTGACTCTGCCGGGACAGGGGATGAAAAA.

The sample holds many counts of this clone. The read halts 3 residues ahead of the CDR3 end, with the missing end drawn from the germline J gene. This rearrangement joins TRBV7-9 to TRBJ2-7; 11 bases map to TRBD2. After removal of 4 bases from V and 3 bases from J, the junction contained 5 bases not matched to a gene. Germline loops: CDR1 SEHNR, CDR2 FQNEAQ (reference sequence). The CDR3 is 15 residues long. The DNA read from the CDR3 is TGTGCCAGCAGCTCACTAGCGGGAGCGGACTACGAG. Amino acids: CASSSLAGADYE. The whole CDR3 protein reads CASSSLAGADYEQYF.

This clone was found many times. The read is 3 residues too short to cover the CDR3 end, so that end is filled in from the germline J gene. The chain joins TRBV19 to TRBJ1-5, with D perhaps matching TRBD1 (5 bases). CDR3 length equals 14 residues. V was shortened by 7 bases and J by 0 bases, with 10 bases between the two germline ends. Germline CDR1 and CDR2: LNHDA and SQIVND (reference sequence). CDR3 sequence reads: CASNDRYSNQPQHF. The part of the CDR3 DNA that was read is TGTGCCAGTAATGACAGATATAGCAATCAGCCC.

In this sample, this clone turned up many times. The CDR3 goes on 3 residues after the read ends, and that part is filled in from the germline J gene. The chain recombines TRBV4-1 with TRBJ2-7; 7 nucleotides align to TRBD2. The V gene end was trimmed by 1 base and the J gene end by 3 bases; junction bases not matched to a gene: 3. The length of the CDR3 is 14 residues. Germline assignment: CDR1 MGHRA and CDR2 YSYEKL. The CDR3 here is CASSQAAGIYEQYF. The covered CDR3 bases are TGCGCCAGCAGCCAAGCAGCGGGAATCTACGAG.

This clone was found many times. Read data end 3 residues before the CDR3 end; the end is taken from the germline J gene. This chain joins TRBV19 and TRBJ1-2, with 7 bases aligning to TRBD1. Germline CDR1 LNHDA, CDR2 SQIVND (reference sequence). CDR3 length: 16 residues. The V gene end was trimmed by 5 bases and the J gene end by 5 bases; junction bases not matched to a gene: 14. The CDR3 DNA, read in part, is TGTGCCAGTAGTGTCCCTGGGACAGTGTCCCCATATGGC. Protein: CASSVPGTVSPYG. The full CDR3 protein is CASSVPGTVSPYGYTF.

The sequenced CDR3 bases are TGCGCCAGCAGTGAGGGGCAGGGAACCGAGCCC. Amino acid sequence: CASSEGQGTEP. The entire CDR3 is CASSEGQGTEPQHF. This chain joins TRBV10-2 and TRBJ1-5, with a possible D match to TRBD1 (5 bases). The read finishes 3 residues shy of the CDR3 end, and the germline J gene is used to complete it. This CDR3 comprises 14 residues. The germline gives CDR1 WSHSY, CDR2 SAAADI. The ends were cut back, 2 bases at V and 8 bases at J, with 13 bases in the middle.

There are many counts of this clone. The CDR3 is cut off 3 residues early in the read; its end comes from the germline J gene. The chain carries TRBV7-2 and TRBJ2-2; a possible D gene is TRBD1 (5 bases). From germline, CDR1 is SGHTA and CDR2 FQGNSA. V dropped 0 bases and J dropped 0 bases, with 8 bases sitting between them. The CDR3 length is 16 residues. The part of the CDR3 DNA that was read is TGTGCCAGCAGCTTAGCGGGGCTAGCGAACACCGGGGAG. Its protein product is CASSLAGLANTGE. The CDR3, in full, reads CASSLAGLANTGELFF.

Many counts were recorded for this clone. The CDR3 end falls 3 residues outside the read, so it is completed with the germline J gene. This chain joins TRBV19 and TRBJ1-6; D may be TRBD1 (5 bases). V dropped 5 bases and J dropped 10 bases, with 12 bases sitting between them. CDR1 LNHDA and CDR2 SQIVND come from the germline V gene (reference sequence). This CDR3 is built from 13 residues. The sequenced part of the CDR3 DNA is TGTGCCAGTAGTGCTCAGGGTTGGTCACCC. Translated: CASSAQGWSP. The full-length CDR3 reads as CASSAQGWSPLHF.

This clone was found many times. This CDR3 is CASSPPDRATARSTDTQYF. The sequenced CDR3 bases are TGTGCCAGCAGCCCCCCGGACAGGGCTACCGCCCGATCCACAGATACG. The chain employs TRBV9 and TRBJ2-3; TRBD1 matches 8 bases. The CDR3 is cut off 3 residues early in the read; its end comes from the germline J gene. This CDR3 spans 19 amino acids. CDR1 is SGDLS, CDR2 YYNGEE, per germline. Trimming removed 4 bases from V and 2 bases from J; junction bases left unmatched: 18.

This clone occurred many times. The read is 3 residues too short to cover the CDR3 end, so that end is filled in from the germline J gene. The chain links TRBV12-3 or TRBV12-4 to TRBJ2-1; the match to TRBD2 covers 8 bases. J gave up 7 bases and V 1 base, and 21 bases lay outside the gene matches. The CDR3 has 20 residues. The CDR3 here is CASSLVAGLSLYIGVNEQFF. Incomplete CDR3 DNA: TGTGCCAGCAGTTTAGTAGCGGGACTTTCACTTTACATAGGGGTGAATGAG.

This clone was recorded many times. One junction end does not reproduce the germline sequence, and a read error may be involved. The read ends 3 residues before the CDR3 terminus; that terminus is restored from the germline J gene. The chain combines TRBV4-2 with TRBJ2-7, with no clear D. CDR3 length equals 13 residues. The germline V gene encodes CDR1 LGHNA and CDR2 YNFKEQ. CDR3 DNA, as far as it was read: TGCGCCAGCAGCCAACAACAGAAGGACGAG. Translating it yields CASSQQQKDE. The complete CDR3 protein is CASSQQQKDEQYF.

Ten or more counts support this clone. The CDR3 end lies 3 residues beyond the end of the read and is filled in from the germline J gene. The chain is built from TRBV20-1 and TRBJ1-5; D is possibly TRBD1 (5 bases). In germline, CDR1 is DFQATT, CDR2 SNEGSKA (reference sequence). The CDR3 extends over 14 amino acids. V lost 1 base and J 8 bases, leaving 15 bases between the germline ends. This chain's CDR3 is CSARVGVGGKPQHF. The DNA read from the CDR3 is TGCAGTGCTAGAGTCGGGGTGGGGGGGAAGCCC.

This clone was counted at least ten times. The CDR3 extends 3 residues past the end of the read, so its final part is completed from the germline J gene. V gene TRBV5-1 combines with J gene TRBJ2-7, with D possibly matching TRBD1 (6 bases). V gave up 4 bases and J gave up 6 bases, with 17 bases separating them. CDR3 length: 14 amino acids. Germline V lookup: CDR1 SGHRS, CDR2 YFSETQ. The CDR3 bases that were read are TGCGCCAGCAGCCCAAAGACAGGTCGGGGCGAG. Translated, it gives CASSPKTGRGE. The full CDR3 protein reads CASSPKTGRGEQYF. Complete variable domain (other parts from reference TRBV5-1 and TRBJ2-7): KAGVTQTPRYLIKTRGQQVTLSCSPISGHRSVSWYQQTPGQGLQFLFEYFSETQRNKGNFPGRFSGRQFSNSRSEMNVSTLELGDSALYLCASSPKTGRGEQYFGPGTRLTVT.

The table lists this clone with many counts. Its ends do not fully match the called genes, so a read error is possible. From the germline J gene comes the end of the CDR3, since the read stops 3 residues before it. The V call is TRBV7-7, the J call TRBJ2-1, with 7 bases lining up with TRBD1. CDR3 length: 14 residues. Germline V gene lookup returns CDR1 SSHAT and CDR2 FNYEAQ (reference sequence). Here the CDR3 reads CASSPSSGGNEQFF. The part of the CDR3 DNA that was read is TGTGCTAGCAGCCCCTCCTCAGGGGGCAATGAG.

This clone was seen repeatedly, ten times or more. Coverage ceases 3 residues before the CDR3 finishes, and the germline J gene fills in the end. The V and J genes are TRBV5-1 and TRBJ1-3; D may be TRBD1 (5 bases). This CDR3 spans 15 amino acids. Germline loops: CDR1 SGHRS, CDR2 YFSETQ. Trimming took off 4 bases at V and 0 bases at J, with 11 bases between the two ends. CDR3 DNA, as far as it was read: TGCGCCAGCAGCCAACAGGCCGCCTCTGGAAACACC. Amino acid sequence: CASSQQAASGNT. In full, the CDR3 reads CASSQQAASGNTIYF.

This clone was observed at least ten times. Read coverage stops 3 residues before the CDR3 terminus; the germline J gene supplies the remainder. The genes are TRBV19 and TRBJ2-7; 11 bases map to TRBD2. This CDR3 is built from 13 residues. Per the germline V gene, CDR1 is LNHDA and CDR2 is SQIVND (reference sequence). V lost 9 bases and J lost 3; bases outside the gene matches: 4. CDR3 DNA, as far as it was read: TGTGCCAGCCACGGGACTAGCGGCTACGAG. Protein sequence: CASHGTSGYE. In full, the CDR3 is CASHGTSGYEQYF.

This clone was counted at least ten times. A read error may produce the germline difference seen at one junction end. The read ends 3 residues before the CDR3 terminus; that terminus is restored from the germline J gene. The chain couples TRBV19 to TRBJ1-1; perhaps TRBD1 as D (6 bases). There are 14 residues in the CDR3. Germline-derived CDR1 and CDR2 are LNHDA and SQIVND (reference sequence). This CDR3 reads CASSRGRLNIEAFF. The part of the CDR3 DNA that was read is TGTGCCAGTAGTAGGGGGCGGCTGAACATTGAA.

This clone came up many times. The CDR3 goes on 3 residues after the read ends, and that part is filled in from the germline J gene. This chain connects TRBV28 to TRBJ2-7, with D uncertain. CDR3 length: 14 amino acids. CDR1 and CDR2 (germline): MDHEN, SYDVKM. Trimming cost V 3 bases and J 4 bases, with 13 bases left between them. The CDR3 bases that were read are TGTGCCAGCAGTTTTCCTCAGACTTTTTACGAG. Its translation is CASSFPQTFYE. The whole CDR3 sequence is CASSFPQTFYEQYF.

This clone was counted at least ten times. The read halts 3 residues ahead of the CDR3 end, with the missing end drawn from the germline J gene. This sequence joins TRBV18 and TRBJ2-6; D possibly corresponds to TRBD1 (6 bases). The CDR3 sequence is 16 residues long. V lost 4 bases and J lost 0, with 10 bases in between. The V gene's germline CDR1 is KGHSH and CDR2 LQKENI. The part of the CDR3 DNA that was read is TGTGCCAGCTCACGACAACAGGGCTCTGGGGCCAACGTC. It yields the protein CASSRQQGSGANV. The full CDR3 is CASSRQQGSGANVLTF.

In its sample, this clone was seen many times. The read halts 3 residues ahead of the CDR3 end, with the missing end drawn from the germline J gene. J is TRBJ2-3 and V is TRBV5-1; tentative D call: TRBD1 (5 bases). The CDR3 is 16 amino acids. The germline CDR1 and CDR2 sequences are SGHRS and YFSETQ. With 0 bases removed from V and 0 bases from J, the gap between germline ends came to 11 bases. Incomplete CDR3 DNA: TGCGCCAGCAGCTTGGGTATAGGGGCCAGCACAGATACG. Protein: CASSLGIGASTDT. The whole CDR3 is CASSLGIGASTDTQYF.

The sample holds many counts of this clone. At one boundary the junction diverges from the germline segment, which might be a read error. The CDR3 end lies 3 residues beyond the end of the read and is filled in from the germline J gene. V gene TRBV7-9 combines with J gene TRBJ2-7; D is unclear. Germline-derived CDR1 and CDR2 are SEHNR and FQNEAQ (reference sequence). This CDR3 comprises 13 residues. The DNA read from the CDR3 is TGTTCCAGCACCAAGCGCGAGGCCTACGAG. This sequence encodes CSSTKREAYE. The CDR3, in full, reads CSSTKREAYEQYF.

This clone has ten or more counts. The sequence runs out 3 residues before the end of the CDR3; the remainder is reconstructed from the germline J gene. This chain joins TRBV18 and TRBJ2-5, with no clear D. The V gene lost 3 bases and the J gene lost 2 bases, with 7 bases spanning the gap. The CDR3 covers 13 residues. Germline V gene sequence: CDR1 KGHSH, CDR2 LQKENI. Partial CDR3 DNA: TGTGCCAGCTCACCGCCGGTTCAAGAGACC. Encoded protein: CASSPPVQET. The full CDR3 reads CASSPPVQETQYF.

At least ten counts were recorded for this clone. The read ends 3 residues before the CDR3 terminus; that terminus is restored from the germline J gene. The genes are TRBV7-2 and TRBJ1-6; D gene ambiguous. Trimming pared 5 bases from V and 2 bases from J, leaving 7 bases between. Germline loops: CDR1 SGHTA, CDR2 FQGNSA. The length of the CDR3 is 14 residues. The CDR3 is CASSPPAYNSPLHF. The sequenced part of the CDR3 DNA is TGTGCCAGCAGCCCCCCGGCCTATAATTCACCC. Complete variable domain (other parts from reference TRBV7-2 and TRBJ1-6): GAGVSQSPSNKVTEKGKDVELRCDPISGHTALYWYRQSLGQGLEFLIYFQGNSAPDKSGLPSDRFSAERTGGSVSTLTIQRTQQEDSAVYLCASSPPAYNSPLHFGNGTRLTVT.

This clone was detected many times. The CDR3 end is not reached by the read, which stops 3 residues before it; the germline J gene fills it in. This chain connects TRBV27 to TRBJ1-2; 7 bases agree with TRBD1. Germline assignment: CDR1 MNHEY and CDR2 SMNVEV (reference sequence). CDR3 length: 13 residues. CDR3 bases read: TGTGCCAGCAGTTTTACGACAGGGTCCGGC. This gives the protein CASSFTTGSG. The entire CDR3 sequence reads CASSFTTGSGYTF.

There are many counts of this clone. The read comes to an end 3 residues before the CDR3 does, leaving the germline J gene to fill in the end. The rearrangement links TRBV6-1 to TRBJ1-5; TRBD1 is a possible D gene (5 bases). Germline V lookup: CDR1 MNHNS, CDR2 SASEGT. CDR3 length equals 18 residues. The V and J ends lost 0 bases and 4 bases respectively, with 19 bases between them. CDR3 in amino acids: CASSEARAATYRNQPQHF. CDR3 DNA (partial): TGTGCCAGCAGTGAAGCCAGGGCGGCGACATATCGAAATCAGCCC.

The sample holds many counts of this clone. Sequencing ends 3 residues short of the CDR3 end; the germline J gene provides the rest. The rearrangement links TRBV30 to TRBJ2-7; D is perhaps TRBD1 (6 bases). Looked up from germline, CDR1 is GTSNPN and CDR2 is SVGIG (reference sequence). The CDR3 runs 13 residues. The germline V and J ends were trimmed by 4 bases and 0 bases, with 10 bases remaining between them. CDR3 DNA, as far as it was read: TGTGCCTGGACCCGGACAGACTCCTACGAG. As protein: CAWTRTDSYE. The full CDR3 reads CAWTRTDSYEQYF.

There are many counts of this clone. The CDR3 is cut off 3 residues early in the read; its end comes from the germline J gene. This rearrangement joins TRBV19 to TRBJ1-6, with a possible D match to TRBD1 (6 bases). Trimming shortened V by 8 bases and J by 3 bases, and 14 bases separated the two germline ends. CDR3 length: 15 amino acids. Germline lookup yields CDR1 LNHDA and CDR2 SQIVND (reference sequence). The covered CDR3 bases are TGTGCCAGTCGACAGGATTTGGACTATAATTCACCC. Protein sequence: CASRQDLDYNSP. In full, the CDR3 reads CASRQDLDYNSPLHF.